This T cell receptor (beta chain) was sequenced for a study of cytomegalovirus exposure and HLA in healthy donors. Study outcomes and limitations: Most subjects had HLA-A and HLA-B alleles reportedly predicted accurately by TCR beta sequences.

PCR used 60 Vbeta primers and 13 Jbeta primers. Sequenced by immunoSEQ multiplex PCR; TCRdb stores in-frame clones only, minus some. The table lists some 200,000 clones, around 77% of them singletons, with 2.5% to 3.5% in the top ten. With respect to this clone: Antigen unknown.

This CDR3 comprises 13 residues. Germline V gives CDR1 SEHNR, CDR2 FQNEAQ (reference sequence). The V and J ends lost 5 bases and 3 bases respectively, with 10 bases between them. The chain joins TRBV7-9 to TRBJ1-2; D is unresolved. The sequence was collected from a woman younger than 45 in good health and CMV-seronegative. Sequencing was performed on PBMCs. The DNA of the CDR3 is TGTGCCAGCAGCCCGGATGCGGACTATGGCTACACCTTC. As protein: CASSPDADYGYTF.